Described below is a single T cell receptor beta chain sequence and its context. The target antigen is unknown. These data belong to a study of cytomegalovirus exposure and HLA in healthy donors. General observations from the study: Because they were indistinguishable, some V segments, including TRBV6-2 and TRBV6-3, were excluded. Researchers catalogued 150 or so TCR beta chains as cytomegalovirus-associated. Later on, an analysis tied some 17,000 TCR beta sequences to HLA alleles at 0.05 false discovery rate.

Donors were nominally healthy when sampled, though unrecorded immune exposures were likely. Primers for the PCR totalled 60 Vbeta and 13 Jbeta. Clones were sequenced by immunoSEQ multiplex PCR, and TCRdb holds only the in-frame ones, with some missing. The sample carries about 220,000 clones, more than 65% recorded once. The CDR3 consists of 15 residues. Germline CDR1 reads SGHKS; CDR2 reads YYEKEE (reference sequence). Trimming left V 4 bases short and J 5 bases short, with 16 bases between. This chain links TRBV5-5 with TRBJ1-5; D is unclear. The receptor was derived from a man aged 18 to 30 in good health and CMV-seronegative. Sequenced material: PBMCs. As DNA, the CDR3 is TGTGCCAGCAGCCCCGGGCGGGAAAGGTATCAGCCCCAGCATTTT. As protein: CASSPGRERYQPQHF. Using reference TRBV5-5 and TRBJ1-5 for the parts outside the CDR3, the full variable domain is DAGVTQSPTHLIKTRGQQVTLRCSPISGHKSVSWYQQVLGQGPQFIFQYYEKEERGRGNFPDRFSARQFPNYSSELNVNALLLGDSALYLCASSPGRERYQPQHFGDGTRLSIL.